This T cell receptor (beta chain) was identified during a study of T cell repertoires in cytomegalovirus infection. Study-wide results and caveats: Summed public TCR beta family frequency identified CMV carriers bearing the relevant HLA.

As to this clonotype: Its matching antigen is unknown.

The junction had 8 bases not matched to a gene; V was cut back by 1 base and J by 0 bases. This CDR3 region has 16 residues. Germline CDR1 is DFQATT and CDR2 is SNEGSKA (reference sequence). A single record per CDR3 protein comes from TCRdb applying MiXCR to the reads. The sample holds roughly 760,000 distinct CDR3 sequences, under 40% seen once. Input material: PBMCs. V gene TRBV20-1 combines with J gene TRBJ2-7; 8 bases fit TRBD2. This sequence originates from a human donor in good health (CMV status not recorded). Some clones in this sample may be carry-over from other donors' samples. For the CDR3, the DNA is TGCAGTGCTAGAGGCCATGATAGCGGGGACTCCTACGAGCAGTACTTC. It specifies CSARGHDSGDSYEQYF.